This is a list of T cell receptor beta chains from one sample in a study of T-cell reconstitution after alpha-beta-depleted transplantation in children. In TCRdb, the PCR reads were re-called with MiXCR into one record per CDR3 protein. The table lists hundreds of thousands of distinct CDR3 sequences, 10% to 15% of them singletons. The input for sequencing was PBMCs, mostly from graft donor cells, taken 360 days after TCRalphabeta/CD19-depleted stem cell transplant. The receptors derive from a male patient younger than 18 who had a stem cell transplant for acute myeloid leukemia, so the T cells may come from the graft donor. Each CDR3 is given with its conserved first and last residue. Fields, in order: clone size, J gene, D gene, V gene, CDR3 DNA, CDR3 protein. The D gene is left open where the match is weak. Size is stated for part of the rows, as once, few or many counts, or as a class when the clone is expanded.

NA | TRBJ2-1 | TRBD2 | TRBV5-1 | TGCGCCAGCAGCCAGATACTAGCGGCTGCCAATGAGCAGTTCTTC | CASSQILAAANEQFF
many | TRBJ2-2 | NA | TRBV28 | TGTGCCAGCAGGCTTACAGGGACCGGGGAGCTGTTTTTT | CASRLTGTGELFF
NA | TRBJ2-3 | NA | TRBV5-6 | TGTGCCAGCAGCTTGTGGGCAAGAGGGGGCACAGATACGCAGTATTTT | CASSLWARGGTDTQYF
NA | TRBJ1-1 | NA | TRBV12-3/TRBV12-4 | TGTGCCAGCAGCCTGGGGGGGAAAGCTTTCTTT | CASSLGGKAFF
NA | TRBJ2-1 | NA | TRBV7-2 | TGTGCCAGCAGCTTAGCGCCCGGCAGTTACTACAATGAGCAGTTCTTC | CASSLAPGSYYNEQFF
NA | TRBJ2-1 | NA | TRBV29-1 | TGCAGCGTTGTCCCCCCAGGGCCCTACAATGAGCAGTTCTTC | CSVVPPGPYNEQFF
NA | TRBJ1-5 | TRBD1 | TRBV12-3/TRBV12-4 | TGTGCCAGCAGTTTAACGTGGACAGGAATAAATCAGCCCCAGCATTTT | CASSLTWTGINQPQHF
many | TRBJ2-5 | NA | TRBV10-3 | TGTGCCATCAGTGACCCCGTGGACGGAGGGGAGACCCAGTACTTC | CAISDPVDGGETQYF
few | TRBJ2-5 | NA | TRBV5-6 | TGTGCCAGCAGCTTGGGGCGTGAGAGGGAGACCCAGTACTTC | CASSLGRERETQYF
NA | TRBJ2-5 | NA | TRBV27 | TGTGCCAGCAGTTTGATTCCCCCTTTTCAAGAGACCCAGTACTTC | CASSLIPPFQETQYF
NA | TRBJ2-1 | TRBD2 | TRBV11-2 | TGTGCCAGCAGCTTTGGACTAGCGGATTACAATGAGCAGTTCTTC | CASSFGLADYNEQFF
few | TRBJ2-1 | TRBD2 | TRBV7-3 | TGTGCCAGCAGCACCCGGACTAGCGGGATTTACAATGAGCAGTTCTTC | CASSTRTSGIYNEQFF
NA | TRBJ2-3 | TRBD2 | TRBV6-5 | TGTGCCAGCAGTTACGGCGCGGGGGGAGCCCTCACAGATACGCAGTATTTT | CASSYGAGGALTDTQYF
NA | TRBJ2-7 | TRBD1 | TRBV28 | TGTGCCAGCGACTCAGGGGGCCATAGCTCCTACGAGCAGTACTTC | CASDSGGHSSYEQYF
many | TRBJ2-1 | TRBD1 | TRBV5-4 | TGTGCCAGCAGCTTGGACAGGGGCGATGAGCAGTTCTTC | CASSLDRGDEQFF
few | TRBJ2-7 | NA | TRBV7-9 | TGTGCCAGCAGCTTATGGCCAGCGGAGATCTCCTACGAGCAGTACTTC | CASSLWPAEISYEQYF
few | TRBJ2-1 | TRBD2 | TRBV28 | TGTGCCAGCAGTCCCCTAGCGGGAGAGTTTGGTGAGCAGTTCTTC | CASSPLAGEFGEQFF
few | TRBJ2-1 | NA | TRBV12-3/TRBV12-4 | TGTGCCAGCAGTTTCCGGAATCTAGCGTCCAATGAGCAGTTCTTC | CASSFRNLASNEQFF
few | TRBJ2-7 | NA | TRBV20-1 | TGCAGTGCTAGAGTGGAGGGGAGTCCCTCCTACGAGCAGTACTTC | CSARVEGSPSYEQYF
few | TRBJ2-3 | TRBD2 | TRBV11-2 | TGTGCCAGCAGCTTAGATACTAGCGGGAGTCGCCCAGATACGCAGTATTTT | CASSLDTSGSRPDTQYF
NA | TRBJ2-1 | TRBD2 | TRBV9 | TGTGCCAGCAGCGCTACTACGAGGTCGGGCCTAGCGGGCCGACTTCGGAACTACAATGAGCAGTTCTTC | CASSATTRSGLAGRLRNYNEQFF
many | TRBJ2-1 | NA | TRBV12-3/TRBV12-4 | TGTGCCAGCAGTTTAGGACAGAACAATGAGCAGTTCTTC | CASSLGQNNEQFF
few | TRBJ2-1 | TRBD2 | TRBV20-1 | TGCAGTGCTAGAGATTTAAAGAAGACTAGCCTGTATGAGCAGTTCTTC | CSARDLKKTSLYEQFF
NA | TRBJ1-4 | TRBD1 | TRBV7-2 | TGTGCCAGCAGCCCCTGGACAGGCAATGAAAAACTGTTTTTT | CASSPWTGNEKLFF
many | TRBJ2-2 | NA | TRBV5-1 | TGCGCCAGCAGCTTGGTTCAGGGCACCGGGGAGCTGTTTTTT | CASSLVQGTGELFF
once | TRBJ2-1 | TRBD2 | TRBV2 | TGTGCCAGCAGTGCAGCTTCTAGCGGGTGGTACAATGAGCAGTTCTTC | CASSAASSGWYNEQFF
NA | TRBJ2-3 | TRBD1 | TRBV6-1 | TGTGCCACCGAACCCACAGGGGCAAGCACAGATACGCAGTATTTT | CATEPTGASTDTQYF
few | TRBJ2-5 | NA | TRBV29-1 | TGCAGCGTTGAAGAATTCCCACCCGGCCGGGCACAAGAGACCCAGTACTTC | CSVEEFPPGRAQETQYF
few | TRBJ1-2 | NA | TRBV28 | TGTGCCAGCAGTTTAACTAGCGGCAACTATGGCTACACCTTC | CASSLTSGNYGYTF
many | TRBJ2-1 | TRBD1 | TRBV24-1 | TGTGCCACCAGTGATTTACAGGACAGGGCCCATGAGCAGTTCTTC | CATSDLQDRAHEQFF
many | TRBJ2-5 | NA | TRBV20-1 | TGCAGTGCTTCTCGGGACGCGCTCGCCCAGTACTTC | CSASRDALAQYF
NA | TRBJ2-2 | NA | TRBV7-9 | TGTGCCAGCAGCTTAGGCCCACGGGAGCTGTTTTTT | CASSLGPRELFF
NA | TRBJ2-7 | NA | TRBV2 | TGTGCCAGCAGTTCCTCGGACGGGACCCCGACCGACGAGCAGTACTTC | CASSSSDGTPTDEQYF
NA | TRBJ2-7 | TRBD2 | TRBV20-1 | TGCAGTGCTAAGGGACTAGCTAAGTTGTACGAGCAGTACTTC | CSAKGLAKLYEQYF
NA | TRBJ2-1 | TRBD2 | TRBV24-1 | TGTGCCACCAGTTTAGCGGGAGGCGCCACAATCTACAATGAGCAGTTCTTC | CATSLAGGATIYNEQFF
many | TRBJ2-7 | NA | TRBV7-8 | TGTGCCAGCAGCTTCGGACTTGAAACCTACGAGCAGTACTTC | CASSFGLETYEQYF
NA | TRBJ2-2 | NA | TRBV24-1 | TGTGCCACCAGTGATCACGCTCGGACAACCGGGGAGCTGTTTTTT | CATSDHARTTGELFF
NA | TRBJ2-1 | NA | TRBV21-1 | TGTGCCAGCAGCAAAGGGGACAGGGGCAGGAATGAGCAGTTCTTC | CASSKGDRGRNEQFF
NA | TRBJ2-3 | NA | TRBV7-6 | TGTGCCAGCAGCCTGACCGGGGCCGGCACAGATACGCAGTATTTT | CASSLTGAGTDTQYF
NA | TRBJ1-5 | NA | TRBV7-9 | TGTGCCAGCAAGGTGGGCAATCAGCCCCAGCATTTT | CASKVGNQPQHF
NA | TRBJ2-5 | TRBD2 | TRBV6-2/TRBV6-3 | TGTGCCAGCATTATAGCGGGAGATGAGGAGACCCAGTACTTC | CASIIAGDEETQYF
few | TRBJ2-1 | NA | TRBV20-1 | TGCAGTGCCCCCCTGGCTGGGCGGGCACTAAATGAGCAGTTCTTC | CSAPLAGRALNEQFF
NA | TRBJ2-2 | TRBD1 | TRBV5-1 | TGCGCCAGCAGCCTGACAGGGGTTGTCGGGGAGCTGTTTTTT | CASSLTGVVGELFF
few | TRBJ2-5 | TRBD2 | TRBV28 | TGTGCCAGCAGTTGGACTAGCGGGAGGGCCTGGGAGACCCAGTACTTC | CASSWTSGRAWETQYF
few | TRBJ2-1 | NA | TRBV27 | TGTGCCAGCAGTCAAATAGCCCTACCCCTTTACAATGAGCAGTTCTTC | CASSQIALPLYNEQFF
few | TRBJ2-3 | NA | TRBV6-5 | TGTGCCAGCAGGCCGAGACTGGTTCTTTTCACAGATACGCAGTATTTT | CASRPRLVLFTDTQYF
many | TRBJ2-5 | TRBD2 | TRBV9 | TGTGCCAGCAGCGTGGGACTAGCGGGAGTGGAAGAGACCCAGTACTTC | CASSVGLAGVEETQYF
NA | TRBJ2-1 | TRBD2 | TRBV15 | TGTGCCACTAGGGGGGGACGGGAGGGGTCCTACAATGAGCAGTTCTTC | CATRGGREGSYNEQFF
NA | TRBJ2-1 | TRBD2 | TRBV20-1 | TGCAGTGCTCTGGGACTAGCTCACAATGAGCAGTTCTTC | CSALGLAHNEQFF
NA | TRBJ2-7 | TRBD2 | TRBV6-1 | TGTGCCAGCAGAACACTAATTGGGCTAGCGGGAGTTATAGGACACGAGCAGTACTTC | CASRTLIGLAGVIGHEQYF
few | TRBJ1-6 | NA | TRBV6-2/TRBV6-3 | TGTGCCAGCAGTTACATGACGGGGTATAATTCACCCCTCCACTTT | CASSYMTGYNSPLHF
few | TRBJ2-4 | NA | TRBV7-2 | TGTGCCAGCAGCTTAGGGGTAATCGAGGGTGCCAAAAACATTCAGTACTTC | CASSLGVIEGAKNIQYF
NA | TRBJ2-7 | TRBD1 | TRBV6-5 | TGTGCCAGCAGCTCTAACGGACAGGGCTACGAGCAGTACTTC | CASSSNGQGYEQYF
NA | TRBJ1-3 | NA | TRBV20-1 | TGCAGTGCACTGGGGGAAGCTGGAAACACCATATATTTT | CSALGEAGNTIYF
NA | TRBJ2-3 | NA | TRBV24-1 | TGTGCCACCAGTGATTTTGGAGGGTTCACAGATACGCAGTATTTT | CATSDFGGFTDTQYF
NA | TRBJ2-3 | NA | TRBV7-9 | TGTGCCAGCAGCTACCCTACAGGGACTAGCACAGATACGCAGTATTTT | CASSYPTGTSTDTQYF
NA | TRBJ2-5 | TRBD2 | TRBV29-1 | TGCAGCGTTGGTTTTAGGCTAGCGGAGCTCCAAGAGACCCAGTACTTC | CSVGFRLAELQETQYF
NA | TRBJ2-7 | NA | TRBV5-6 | TGTGCCAGCAGCCGACAATTCTACGAGCAGTACTTC | CASSRQFYEQYF
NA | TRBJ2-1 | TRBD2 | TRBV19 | TGTGCCAGTAGTATAGACGGGGAGCGGGGTAACAATGAGCAGTTCTTC | CASSIDGERGNNEQFF